This T cell receptor (beta chain) stems from a study of cytomegalovirus exposure and HLA in healthy donors. This clone occurred a few times. Trimming removed 8 bases at V and 0 bases at J, with 7 bases between. The germline V gene has CDR1 MNHNS and CDR2 SASEGT. This CDR3 spans 13 amino acids. A multiplex PCR was run with 60 Vbeta primers and 13 Jbeta primers. Produced via immunoSEQ multiplex PCR; TCRdb's table is partial and in-frame only. Of roughly 140,000 clones in the sample, approximately 68% were seen once. The sequence derives from a man aged 35 to 55 in good health and CMV-seronegative. Specimen: PBMCs. The rearrangement links TRBV6-1 to TRBJ1-4; D is unresolved. The CDR3 DNA reads TGTGCCAGCTCGAGGGCAACTAATGAAAAACTGTTTTTT. Translated, it gives CASSRATNEKLFF.